Below are 18 T cell receptor beta chains sequenced from a single sample in a study of T-cell memory formation after mild COVID-19. MiXCR was run by TCRdb on the 5' RACE reads, yielding one entry per CDR3 protein. This sample carries 450,000 or so distinct CDR3 sequences, about 19% of them seen once, and the ten largest clones take roughly 8%. Sequenced sample: PBMCs or a T cell subset sorted from them (not recorded which). The receptors were gathered from an adult woman who had mild COVID-19 (a few samples of this study predate the infection). Cell type and time point are not known.

This clonotype was recorded a few times. V is TRBV7-8 and J is TRBJ2-1; no definite D call. This CDR3 has 12 residues. Trimming stripped 3 bases from V and 10 bases from J, with 10 bases between. CDR1 is SGHVS, CDR2 FQNEAQ, per germline. The CDR3 loop is CASSLGYREQFF. The CDR3 DNA reads TGTGCCAGCAGCTTGGGGTACCGGGAGCAGTTCTTC.

This clonotype was counted a few times. The chain employs TRBV7-3 and TRBJ2-3, with TRBD1 matching 8 bases. Germline V gene sequence: CDR1 SGHTA, CDR2 FQGTGA. This CDR3 is 15 amino acids long. The J segment lost 3 bases and the V segment lost 5 bases, leaving 7 bases of the junction unmatched. Here the CDR3 reads CASSTDREVTDTQYF. Written as DNA, the CDR3 is TGTGCCAGCAGCACGGACAGGGAGGTAACAGATACGCAGTATTTT.

As DNA, the CDR3 is TGTGCCAGCAGTTACCAAGGACTAGCGGGAGAAAGGGAGCAGTTCTTC. The encoded protein is CASSYQGLAGEREQFF. The rearrangement joins TRBV6-2 or TRBV6-3 to TRBJ2-1; 13 bases are shared with TRBD2. The CDR3 covers 16 residues. Unmatched junction bases numbered 8, after V lost 2 bases and J lost 10 bases. Germline values: CDR1 MNHEY, CDR2 SVGEGT.

V and J are TRBV27 and TRBJ2-7, with a tentative D call TRBD1 (6 bases). The V gene lost 4 bases and the J gene lost 0 bases, with 7 bases spanning the gap. This CDR3 region has 13 residues. Germline-derived CDR1 and CDR2 are MNHEY and SMNVEV (reference sequence). The CDR3: CASSWDNSYEQYF. CDR3 DNA: TGTGCCAGCAGTTGGGACAACTCCTACGAGCAGTACTTC.

The chain uses TRBV14 and TRBJ2-1; 7 positions match TRBD1. This CDR3 comprises 15 residues. Germline-derived CDR1 and CDR2 are SGHDN and FVKESK. The V segment lost 1 base and the J segment 2 bases; nucleotides outside the gene matches: 2. CDR3 nucleotide sequence: TGTGCCAGCAGCCAAGTAGGGGGCGCCTACAATGAGCAGTTCTTC. As protein: CASSQVGGAYNEQFF. Based on the CDR3 plus reference TRBV14 and TRBJ2-1, the full variable domain is EAGVTQFPSHSVIEKGQTVTLRCDPISGHDNLYWYRRVMGKEIKFLLHFVKESKQDESGMPNNRFLAERTGGTYSTLKVQPAELEDSGVYFCASSQVGGAYNEQFFGPGTRLTVL.

This chain joins TRBV30 and TRBJ2-7; 9 positions agree with TRBD2. The CDR3 spans 12 residues. The V segment lost 3 bases and the J segment 7 bases; nucleotides outside the gene matches: 4. Looked up from germline, CDR1 is GTSNPN and CDR2 is SVGIG (reference sequence). The CDR3 region has the DNA TGTGCCTGGAGGGTAGCGGGAGAAGAGCAGTACTTC. It yields the protein CAWRVAGEEQYF.

In this sample, this clonotype turned up many times. The V gene is TRBV7-8, the J gene TRBJ2-7; the D call may be TRBD1 or TRBD2 (5 bases each). V was trimmed by 0 bases and J by 3 bases, leaving 12 bases between them. The CDR3 consists of 15 residues. The germline V gene has CDR1 SGHVS and CDR2 FQNEAQ. The DNA for the CDR3 is TGTGCCAGCAGCTTAGCGCCTGGGGACCTCTACGAGCAGTACTTC. Its translation: CASSLAPGDLYEQYF.

This clonotype was seen at least ten times. CDR3 loop: CASSLRVGSTEAFF. CDR3 coding DNA: TGTGCCAGCAGCTTACGGGTAGGGAGCACTGAAGCTTTCTTT. The gene calls are TRBV7-8 and TRBJ1-1; D uncertain. CDR1 SGHVS and CDR2 FQNEAQ come from the germline V gene. CDR3 length equals 14 residues. V dropped 2 bases and J dropped 4 bases, with 11 bases sitting between them.

The CDR3 nucleotides read TGCGCCAGCAGCTGGGACAGGGAGGCTCAGCCCCAGCATTTT. The encoded protein is CASSWDREAQPQHF. V and J are TRBV5-1 and TRBJ1-5, with TRBD1 matching 9 bases. From germline, CDR1 is SGHRS and CDR2 YFSETQ. The junction had 4 bases not matched to a gene; V was cut back by 3 bases and J by 6 bases. The CDR3 is 14 residues long.

The chain has TRBV6-1 and TRBJ2-1, with TRBD2 identical over 8 bases. CDR1 is MNHNS, CDR2 SASEGT, per germline. This CDR3 region has 13 residues. The J segment lost 3 bases and the V segment lost 6 bases, leaving 1 base of the junction unmatched. As DNA, the CDR3 is TGTGCCAGCAGGCGGGAGGTCTACAATGAGCAGTTCTTC. It is translated as CASRREVYNEQFF.

In this sample, this clonotype turned up a few times. The chain couples TRBV9 to TRBJ2-7, with D tentatively TRBD2 (5 bases). The V gene's germline CDR1 is SGDLS and CDR2 YYNGEE. V dropped 0 bases and J dropped 0 bases, with 10 bases sitting between them. The CDR3 is 15 residues long. CDR3 amino acids: CASSVGTGYSYEQYF. In nucleotides, the CDR3 is TGTGCCAGCAGCGTAGGGACGGGGTACTCCTACGAGCAGTACTTC.

The CDR3 bases are TGTGCCAGTAGTATAAAGGGAGATACTGGCTACACCTTC. It yields the protein CASSIKGDTGYTF. This chain connects TRBV19 to TRBJ1-2; D gene unclear. V dropped 2 bases and J dropped 7 bases, with 11 bases sitting between them. The CDR3 runs to 13 residues. Germline assignment: CDR1 LNHDA and CDR2 SQIVND (reference sequence).

The chain uses TRBV7-9 and TRBJ1-5; D not certain. This CDR3 has 15 residues. CDR1 is SEHNR and CDR2 is FQNEAQ in the germline V gene (reference sequence). Trimming shortened V by 7 bases and J by 1 base, and 14 bases separated the two germline ends. The CDR3 DNA reads as TGTGCCAGCATCCAATACCCGGGCAGCAATCAGCCCCAGCATTTT. It codes for CASIQYPGSNQPQHF.

This clonotype was counted a few times. The chain carries TRBV7-9 and TRBJ1-2; 9 nucleotides line up with TRBD1. The length of the CDR3 is 16 residues. The germline V gene encodes CDR1 SEHNR and CDR2 FQNEAQ (reference sequence). The J segment lost 2 bases and the V segment lost 5 bases, leaving 9 bases of the junction unmatched. CDR3 DNA: TGTGCCAGCAGCCAACAGGGGGCCTTAGTGAACTATGGCTACACCTTC. This encodes CASSQQGALVNYGYTF.

The rearrangement links TRBV9 to TRBJ2-4; weak D call: TRBD2 (6 bases). The CDR3 spans 14 residues. Trimming stripped 4 bases from V and 8 bases from J, with 16 bases between. In germline, CDR1 is SGDLS, CDR2 YYNGEE. The CDR3, as DNA: TGTGCCAGCAGCACCCGACTAGAGGGTTACATTCAGTACTTC. Translating it yields CASSTRLEGYIQYF.

V is TRBV5-1 and J is TRBJ2-7, with 7 bases fitting TRBD2. The CDR3 sequence is 16 residues long. The germline CDR1 and CDR2 sequences are SGHRS and YFSETQ. Trimming took 2 bases from V and 2 from J; bases not matched to a gene: 10. This chain's CDR3 is CASSLPGTTNPYEQYF. CDR3 bases: TGCGCCAGCAGCTTACCCGGGACTACCAACCCCTACGAGCAGTACTTC.

This clonotype was counted a few times. The V and J genes are TRBV18 and TRBJ2-3; D not certain. With 3 bases removed from V and 1 base from J, the gap between germline ends came to 5 bases. The CDR3 sequence is 13 residues long. Germline V CDR1 and CDR2: KGHSH, LQKENI. CDR3 coding DNA: TGTGCCAGCTCACCTCGACGCACAGATACGCAGTATTTT. Protein product: CASSPRRTDTQYF.

The chain is built from TRBV7-9 and TRBJ2-5; maybe TRBD1 (5 bases). The V end was cut by 1 base, the J end by 5 bases, with 14 bases between. Germline V gives CDR1 SEHNR, CDR2 FQNEAQ (reference sequence). This CDR3 region has 15 residues. For the CDR3, the DNA is TGTGCCAGCAGCTTAGGATCAGGGATTTTGGAGACCCAGTACTTC. It codes for CASSLGSGILETQYF.